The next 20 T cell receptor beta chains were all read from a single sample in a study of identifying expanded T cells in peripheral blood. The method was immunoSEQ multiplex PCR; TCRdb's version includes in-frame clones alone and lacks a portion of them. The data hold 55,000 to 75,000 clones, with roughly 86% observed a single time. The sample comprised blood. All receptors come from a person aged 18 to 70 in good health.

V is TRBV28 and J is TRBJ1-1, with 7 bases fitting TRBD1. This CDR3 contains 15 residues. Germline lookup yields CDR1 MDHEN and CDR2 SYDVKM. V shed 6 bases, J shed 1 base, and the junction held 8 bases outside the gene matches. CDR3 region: CASRYPGGANTEAFF. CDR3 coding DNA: TGTGCCAGCAGGTACCCAGGGGGAGCGAACACTGAAGCTTTCTTT. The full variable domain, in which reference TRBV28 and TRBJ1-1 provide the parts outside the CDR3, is DVKVTQSSRYLVKRTGEKVFLECVQDMDHENMFWYRQDPGLGLRLIYFSYDVKMKEKGDIPEGYSVSREKKERFSLILESASTNQTSMYLCASRYPGGANTEAFFGQGTRLTVV.

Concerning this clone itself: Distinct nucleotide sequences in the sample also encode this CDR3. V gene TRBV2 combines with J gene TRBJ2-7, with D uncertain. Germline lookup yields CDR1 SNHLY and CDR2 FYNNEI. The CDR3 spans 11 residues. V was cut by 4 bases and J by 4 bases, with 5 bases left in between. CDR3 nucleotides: TGTGCCAGCAGTGCGGCATACGAGCAGTACTTC. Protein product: CASSAAYEQYF.

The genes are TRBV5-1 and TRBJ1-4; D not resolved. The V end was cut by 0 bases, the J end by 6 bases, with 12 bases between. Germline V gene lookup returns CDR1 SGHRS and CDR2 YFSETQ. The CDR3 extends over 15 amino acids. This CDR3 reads CASSLAGRVDEKLFF. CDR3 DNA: TGCGCCAGCAGCTTGGCCGGAAGGGTTGATGAAAAACTGTTTTTT.

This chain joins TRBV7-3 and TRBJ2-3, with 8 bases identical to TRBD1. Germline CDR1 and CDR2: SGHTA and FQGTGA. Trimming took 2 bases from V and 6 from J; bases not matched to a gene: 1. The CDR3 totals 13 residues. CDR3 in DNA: TGTGCCAGCAGCTTACAGGGGGCCGATACGCAGTATTTT. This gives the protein CASSLQGADTQYF.

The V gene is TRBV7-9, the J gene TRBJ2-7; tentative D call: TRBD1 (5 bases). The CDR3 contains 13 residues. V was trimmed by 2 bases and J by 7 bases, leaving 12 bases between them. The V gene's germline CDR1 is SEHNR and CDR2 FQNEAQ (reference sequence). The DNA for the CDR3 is TGTGCCAGCAGCTTATCGGCAGGGCGAGAGCAGTACTTC. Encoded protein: CASSLSAGREQYF.

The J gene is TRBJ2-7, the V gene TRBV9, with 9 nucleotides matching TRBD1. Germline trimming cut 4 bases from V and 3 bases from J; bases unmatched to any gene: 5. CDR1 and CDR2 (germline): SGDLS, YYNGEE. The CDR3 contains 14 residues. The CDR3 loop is CASSPGQGYYEQYF. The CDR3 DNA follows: TGTGCCAGCAGCCCGGGACAGGGATACTACGAGCAGTACTTC.

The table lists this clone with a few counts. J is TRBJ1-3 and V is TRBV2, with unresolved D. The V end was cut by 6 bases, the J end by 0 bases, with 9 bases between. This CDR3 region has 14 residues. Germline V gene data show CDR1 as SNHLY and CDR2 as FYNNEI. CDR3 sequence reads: CASRAVISGNTIYF. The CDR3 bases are TGTGCCAGCAGAGCCGTAATCTCTGGAAACACCATATATTTT.

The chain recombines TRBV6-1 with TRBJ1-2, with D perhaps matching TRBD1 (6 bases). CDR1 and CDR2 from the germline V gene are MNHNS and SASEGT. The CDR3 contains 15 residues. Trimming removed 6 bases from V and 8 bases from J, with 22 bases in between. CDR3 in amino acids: CASSVDRQAWEGYTF. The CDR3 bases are TGTGCCAGCAGCGTTGACCGACAGGCCTGGGAAGGCTACACCTTC.

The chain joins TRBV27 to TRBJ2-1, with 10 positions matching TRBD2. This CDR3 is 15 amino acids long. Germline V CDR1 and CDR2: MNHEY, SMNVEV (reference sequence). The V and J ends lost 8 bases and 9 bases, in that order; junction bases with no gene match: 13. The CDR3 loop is CASSLERGGLFEQFF. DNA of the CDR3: TGTGCCAGCTCCTTGGAGCGGGGGGGCCTTTTTGAGCAGTTCTTC.

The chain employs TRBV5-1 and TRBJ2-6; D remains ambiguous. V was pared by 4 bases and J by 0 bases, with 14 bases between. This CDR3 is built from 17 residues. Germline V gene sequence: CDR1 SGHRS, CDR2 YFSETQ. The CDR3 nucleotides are TGCGCCAGCAGCCTGTCTGTCGGCCTCTCTGGGGCCAACGTCCTGACTTTC. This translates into CASSLSVGLSGANVLTF.

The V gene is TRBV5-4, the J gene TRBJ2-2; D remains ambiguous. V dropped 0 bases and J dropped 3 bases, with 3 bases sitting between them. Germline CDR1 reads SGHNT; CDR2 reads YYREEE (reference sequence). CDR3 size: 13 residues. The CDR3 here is CASSLEDTGELFF. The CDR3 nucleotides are TGTGCCAGCAGCTTGGAGGACACCGGGGAGCTGTTTTTT.

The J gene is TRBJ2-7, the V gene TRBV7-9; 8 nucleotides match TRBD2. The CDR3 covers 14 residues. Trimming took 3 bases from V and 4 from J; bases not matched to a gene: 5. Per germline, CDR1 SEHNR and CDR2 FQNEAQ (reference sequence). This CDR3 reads CASSFDGGAYEQYF. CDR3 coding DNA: TGTGCCAGCAGCTTCGACGGGGGGGCTTACGAGCAGTACTTC.

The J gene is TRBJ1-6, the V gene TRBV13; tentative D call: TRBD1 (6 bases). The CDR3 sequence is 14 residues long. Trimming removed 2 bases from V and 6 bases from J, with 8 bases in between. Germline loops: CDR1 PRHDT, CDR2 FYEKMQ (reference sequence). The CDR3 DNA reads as TGTGCCAGCAGCTTAAGGACAGCTAATTCACCCCTCCACTTT. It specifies CASSLRTANSPLHF.

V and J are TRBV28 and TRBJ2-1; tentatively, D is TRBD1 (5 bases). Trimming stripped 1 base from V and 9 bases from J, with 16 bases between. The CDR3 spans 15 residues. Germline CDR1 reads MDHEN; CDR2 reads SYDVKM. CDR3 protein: CASSLFGQGGGEQFF. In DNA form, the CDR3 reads TGTGCCAGCAGTTTATTCGGTCAGGGTGGTGGTGAGCAGTTCTTC.

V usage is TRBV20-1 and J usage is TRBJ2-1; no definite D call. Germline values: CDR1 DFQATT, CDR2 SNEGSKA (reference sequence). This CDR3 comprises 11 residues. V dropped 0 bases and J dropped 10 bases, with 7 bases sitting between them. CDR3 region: CSARDRLEQFF. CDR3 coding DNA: TGCAGTGCTAGAGATCGGCTGGAGCAGTTCTTC.

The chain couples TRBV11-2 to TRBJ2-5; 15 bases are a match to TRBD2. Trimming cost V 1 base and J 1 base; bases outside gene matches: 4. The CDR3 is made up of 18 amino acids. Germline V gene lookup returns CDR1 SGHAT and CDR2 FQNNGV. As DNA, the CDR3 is TGTGCCAGCAGCTTAGTAGGACTAGCGGGGGGGTCCCAAGAGACCCAGTACTTC. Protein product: CASSLVGLAGGSQETQYF.

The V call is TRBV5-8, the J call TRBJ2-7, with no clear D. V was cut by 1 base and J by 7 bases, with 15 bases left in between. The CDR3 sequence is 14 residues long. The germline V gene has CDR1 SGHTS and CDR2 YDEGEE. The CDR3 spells CASSLKAFQLEQYF. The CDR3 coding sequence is TGTGCCAGCAGCTTGAAAGCCTTCCAGTTGGAGCAGTACTTC.

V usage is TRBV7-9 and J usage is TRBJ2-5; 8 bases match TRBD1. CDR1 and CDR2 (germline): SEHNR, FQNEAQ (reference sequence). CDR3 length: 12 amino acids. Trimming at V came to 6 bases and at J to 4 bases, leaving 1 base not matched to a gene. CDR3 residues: CASSGTGETQYF. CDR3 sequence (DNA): TGTGCCAGCAGTGGGACAGGAGAGACCCAGTACTTC.

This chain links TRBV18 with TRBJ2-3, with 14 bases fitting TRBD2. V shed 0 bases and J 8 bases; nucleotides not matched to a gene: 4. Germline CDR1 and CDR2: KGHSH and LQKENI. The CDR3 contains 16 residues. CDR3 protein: CASSPPGTSGSGTQYF. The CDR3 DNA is TGTGCCAGCTCACCACCGGGGACTAGCGGGAGTGGTACGCAGTATTTT.

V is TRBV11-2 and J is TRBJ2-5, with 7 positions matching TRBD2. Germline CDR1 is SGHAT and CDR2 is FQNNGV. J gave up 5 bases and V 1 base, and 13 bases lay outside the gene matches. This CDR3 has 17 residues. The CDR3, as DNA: TGTGCCAGCAGCTTAGTGGCGTCTAGCGGAGGTGCTGAGACCCAGTACTTC. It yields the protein CASSLVASSGGAETQYF. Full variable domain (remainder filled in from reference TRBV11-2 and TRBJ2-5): EAGVAQSPRYKIIEKRQSVAFWCNPISGHATLYWYQQILGQGPKLLIQFQNNGVVDDSQLPKDRFSAERLKGVDSTLKIQPAKLEDSAVYLCASSLVASSGGAETQYFGPGTRLLVL.